This TCR beta chain was obtained from a study of PD-L1 blockade in urothelial cancer. Time point indicated: pretreatment peripheral blood. Clones were sequenced by immunoSEQ multiplex PCR, and TCRdb holds only the in-frame ones, with some missing. The sample holds 50,000 or so clones, approximately 84% seen once. The germline V and J ends were trimmed by 4 bases and 6 bases, with 10 bases remaining between them. The germline CDR1 and CDR2 sequences are MDHEN and SYDVKM. CDR3 length equals 13 residues. This sample comprised PBMCs, obtained around atezolizumab (anti-PD-L1) treatment. The chain is built from TRBV28 and TRBJ2-1, with D hard to call. This sequence was found in a man aged 50 to 60 with urothelial cancer. CDR3 region: CASSSPYFNEQFF. The CDR3, as DNA: TGTGCCAGCAGTTCCCCATACTTCAATGAGCAGTTCTTC.